This T cell receptor (beta chain) was obtained from a study of CD8 T cells in ankylosing spondylitis. Regarding the study as a whole: Seemingly distinctive of ankylosing spondylitis blood was a TCR beta motif formed by eight highly homologous variants.

Quantitative 5'-RACE with molecular barcodes produced the TCR beta libraries. TCRdb recomputed calls from the 5' RACE reads with MiXCR, one row per CDR3 protein. The sample includes fewer than 550,000 distinct CDR3 sequences, about 5.2% of them seen just once. Trimming shortened V by 5 bases and J by 3 bases, and 14 bases separated the two germline ends. The CDR3 spans 14 residues. Germline CDR1 reads MNHNS; CDR2 reads SASEGT. Note on this clonotype: Its antigen is unidentified.

This TCR was recovered from a male donor with ankylosing spondylitis. What was sequenced was blood, either unsorted or a sorted T cell fraction (not recorded which). The V call is TRBV6-1, the J call TRBJ2-7, with D possibly called TRBD1 or TRBD2 (5 bases each). CDR3 sequence: CASSTRDGRYEQYF. The CDR3 DNA reads as TGTGCCAGCAGTACCCGGGACGGCCGCTACGAGCAGTACTTC.